This note documents a single T cell receptor beta chain sequence. In the source study's methods: Reference gene primers were amplified, and this amplification served to estimate nucleated cell counts. Profiling relied on immunoSEQ multiplex PCR, and the TCRdb table lists in-frame clones only, not all of them. For V, J and clone size, that table is used; D and trimming come from the DNA. This table holds roughly 38,000 clones, around 90% found once. The germline gives CDR1 KGHSH, CDR2 LQKENI. J lost 1 base, V lost 8 bases, and 5 bases had no gene match. The CDR3 covers 14 residues. The data derive from a study of blood T cell repertoires in COVID-19. For the study at large: Samples taken during acute and convalescent COVID-19 were collected in the United States, Italy and Spain.

The chain employs TRBV18 and TRBJ2-7, with 10 bases that match TRBD1. This clonotype was obtained from a man aged 55 to 69 with active or convalescent COVID-19. Specimen: peripheral blood. The CDR3 DNA follows: TGTGCCAGCGCCATGGGACAGGGGTCCTACGAGCAGTACTTC. It translates to CASAMGQGSYEQYF.